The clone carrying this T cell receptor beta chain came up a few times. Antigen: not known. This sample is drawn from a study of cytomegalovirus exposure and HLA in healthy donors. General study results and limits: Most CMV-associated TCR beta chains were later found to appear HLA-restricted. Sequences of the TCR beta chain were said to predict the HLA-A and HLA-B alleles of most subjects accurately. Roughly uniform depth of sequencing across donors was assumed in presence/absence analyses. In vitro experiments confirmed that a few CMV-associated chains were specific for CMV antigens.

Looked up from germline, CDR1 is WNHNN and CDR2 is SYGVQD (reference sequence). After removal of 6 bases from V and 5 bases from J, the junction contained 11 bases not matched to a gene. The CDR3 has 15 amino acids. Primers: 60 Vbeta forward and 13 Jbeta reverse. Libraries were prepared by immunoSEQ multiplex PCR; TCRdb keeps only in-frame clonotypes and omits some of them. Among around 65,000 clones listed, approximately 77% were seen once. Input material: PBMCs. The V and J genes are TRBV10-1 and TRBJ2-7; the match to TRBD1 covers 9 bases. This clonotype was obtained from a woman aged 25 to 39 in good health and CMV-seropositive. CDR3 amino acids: CASSPSGTGFHEQYF. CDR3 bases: TGCGCCAGCAGCCCGTCGGGGACAGGGTTCCACGAGCAGTACTTC.